Below are 9 T cell receptor beta chains sequenced from a single sample in a study of cytomegalovirus exposure and HLA in healthy donors. PCR primers comprised 60 Vbeta and 13 Jbeta primers. Data came from immunoSEQ multiplex PCR; TCRdb stores just in-frame clones and leaves some out. Found here are about 130,000 clones, about 81% of them singletons; the top ten hold 5.5% to 7%. The sample comprised PBMCs. These receptors all stem from a woman between 35 and 50 years old in good health and CMV-seropositive.

The chain is built from TRBV6-1 and TRBJ2-3; 7 nucleotides align to TRBD2. This CDR3 comprises 15 residues. Germline loops: CDR1 MNHNS, CDR2 SASEGT. CDR3 in amino acids: CGVGRSAGNPDTQYF. The CDR3 nucleotides are TGTGGGGTGGGGAGGTCAGCGGGGAACCCAGATACGCAGTATTTT.

The genes are TRBV6-1 and TRBJ2-3, with 7 bases aligning to TRBD1. V shed 5 bases and J 1 base; nucleotides not matched to a gene: 3. The CDR3 loop spans 14 amino acids. Germline assignment: CDR1 MNHNS and CDR2 SASEGT. The CDR3 DNA sequence: TGTGCCAGCAGTAGGGGACAGCGCACAGATACGCAGTATTTT. This gives the protein CASSRGQRTDTQYF.

Regarding this clone: A junction end diverges from the germline sequence, so it may reflect a read error. The chain joins TRBV6-4 to TRBJ1-1; D gene unclear. The CDR3 is made up of 13 amino acids. CDR1 is MRHNA, CDR2 SNTAGT, per germline. The CDR3 bases are TGTGCCAGCAGCGACTACCCGGGGACTGAAGCTTTCTTT. Protein product: CASSDYPGTEAFF.

The chain recombines TRBV7-6 with TRBJ2-2; 8 nucleotides agree with TRBD1. This CDR3 has 16 residues. Germline values: CDR1 SGHVS, CDR2 FNYEAQ. V was pared by 3 bases and J by 3 bases, with 6 bases of the junction left unmatched. The DNA for the CDR3 is TGTGCCAGCAGCTTGGGGCCGGGACAGGACACCGGGGAGCTGTTTTTT. Encoded protein: CASSLGPGQDTGELFF.

This chain links TRBV15 with TRBJ1-2; D is unresolved. Trimming removed 8 bases from V and 0 bases from J, with 13 bases in between. CDR3 length: 14 residues. Germline CDR1 and CDR2: LNHNV and YYDKDF (reference sequence). CDR3 residues: CATVRLPANYGYTF. The CDR3 nucleotides are TGTGCCACCGTTCGCCTGCCAGCTAACTATGGCTACACCTTC.

J is TRBJ2-7 and V is TRBV5-6; 7 nucleotides agree with TRBD1. The trim removed 4 bases at V and 0 bases at J, leaving 16 bases unmatched. This CDR3 comprises 18 residues. Germline V gives CDR1 SGHDT, CDR2 YYEEEE. The DNA for the CDR3 is TGTGCCAGCAGCCCCCGGGGTGGTAGGGGGCAAAACTCCTACGAGCAGTACTTC. As protein: CASSPRGGRGQNSYEQYF.

The DNA for the CDR3 is TGTGCCAGCAGTCTGGAAGGGGGCAACTATGGCTACACCTTC. Its protein is CASSLEGGNYGYTF. The genes are TRBV6-1 and TRBJ1-2, with TRBD1 matching over 7 bases. The length of the CDR3 is 14 residues. Trimming at V came to 5 bases and at J to 2 bases, leaving 5 bases not matched to a gene. CDR1 and CDR2 (germline): MNHNS, SASEGT.

This chain joins TRBV19 and TRBJ1-5; D is undetermined. Trimming shortened V by 4 bases and J by 5 bases, and 6 bases separated the two germline ends. Germline-derived CDR1 and CDR2 are LNHDA and SQIVND (reference sequence). The CDR3 extends over 12 amino acids. For the CDR3, the DNA is TGTGCCAGTAGTACTATCTATCAGCCCCAGCATTTT. Protein product: CASSTIYQPQHF.

V usage is TRBV28 and J usage is TRBJ1-1; 7 bases are a match to TRBD1. Germline CDR1 is MDHEN and CDR2 is SYDVKM. V was pared by 6 bases and J by 0 bases, with 7 bases of the junction left unmatched. The CDR3 extends over 15 amino acids. This CDR3 reads CASRRDRLVNTEAFF. CDR3 in DNA: TGTGCCAGCAGGAGGGACAGACTAGTGAACACTGAAGCTTTCTTT.